The rows below give T cell receptor beta chains drawn from one sample of a study of shared clonotypes between healthy human individuals. The data were produced by immunoSEQ multiplex PCR, yet TCRdb's version contains in-frame clones alone and is incomplete. Of about 990,000 clones in the sample, approximately 80% were seen once. Sequencing was carried out using memory CD4+ T cells from PBMCs. The receptors come from a man between 18 and 29 years old in good health. Some clones in this sample may be carry-over from other donors' samples. CDR3s include the opening cysteine and the closing phenylalanine or tryptophan. D genes are given only for firm matches. Size is omitted from some rows. Given values are once, few, many or a class for expanded clones.

j_call	d_call	clone_size	cdr3_length	v_call	cdr3_aa	cdr3_nt
TRBJ2-3	-	-	15	TRBV6-5	CASSYSGEVTDTQYF	TGTGCCAGCAGTTACTCTGGGGAGGTCACAGATACGCAGTATTTT
TRBJ2-5	-	few	17	TRBV18	CASSHTGLEGDQETQYF	TGTGCCAGCTCACACACAGGGTTGGAAGGGGACCAAGAGACCCAGTACTTC
TRBJ2-7	TRBD2	-	17	TRBV19	CASSVGVLAGRSGEQYF	TGTGCCAGTAGTGTGGGAGTACTAGCGGGGAGGAGTGGAGAGCAGTACTTC
TRBJ1-4	TRBD1	-	14	TRBV2	CASNRQGVDEKLFF	TGTGCCAGCAACCGACAGGGGGTGGATGAAAAACTGTTTTTT
TRBJ1-1	-	-	12	TRBV29-1	CSVLQRNTEAFF	TGCAGCGTCCTTCAAAGGAACACTGAAGCTTTCTTT
TRBJ2-5	-	-	13	TRBV18	CASSPLRGETQYF	TGTGCCAGCTCACCCCTTCGGGGAGAGACCCAGTACTTC
TRBJ2-6	-	once	17	TRBV2	CAILTPGRETGANVLTF	TGTGCCATCCTTACACCGGGCCGAGAGACTGGGGCCAACGTCCTGACTTTC
TRBJ1-2	-	-	13	TRBV30	CAWRRGESYGYTF	TGTGCCTGGAGACGGGGGGAGTCTTATGGCTACACCTTC
TRBJ2-3	-	-	14	TRBV4-1	CASSPLRSTDTQYF	TGCGCCAGCAGCCCCTTACGGTCTACAGATACGCAGTATTTT
TRBJ2-5	-	once	14	TRBV7-9	CASSLQGGQETQYF	TGTGCCAGCAGCCTACAGGGGGGGCAAGAGACCCAGTACTTC
TRBJ2-7	TRBD2	-	17	TRBV5-1	CASSGGLAGGLLYEQYF	TGCGCCAGCAGCGGGGGACTAGCGGGAGGGCTGCTTTACGAGCAGTACTTC
TRBJ1-1	-	-	14	TRBV5-4	CASTRSVGPTEAFF	TGTGCCAGCACCCGATCAGTGGGACCCACTGAAGCTTTCTTT
TRBJ2-1	-	-	14	TRBV7-2	CASSLWRDNNEQFF	TGTGCCAGCAGCTTATGGCGGGATAACAATGAGCAGTTCTTC
TRBJ1-4	TRBD1	-	14	TRBV18	CASSPAGGDEKLFF	TGTGCCAGCTCACCGGCAGGGGGAGATGAAAAACTGTTTTTT
TRBJ1-5	-	-	15	TRBV27	CASSLRSDSNQPQHF	TGTGCCAGCAGTTTAAGGTCCGATAGCAATCAGCCCCAGCATTTT
TRBJ2-5	TRBD1	-	13	TRBV6-1	CASSRGGRETQYF	TGTGCCAGCAGTAGAGGGGGCAGGGAGACCCAGTACTTC
TRBJ2-1	TRBD2	-	16	TRBV29-1	CSVEGTSGRDNNEQFF	TGCAGCGTTGAGGGGACTAGCGGGAGGGATAACAATGAGCAGTTCTTC
TRBJ2-7	-	-	11	TRBV5-1	CASPGSSEQYF	TGCGCCAGCCCCGGGTCGAGCGAGCAGTACTTC
TRBJ1-1	TRBD1	-	14	TRBV28	CASIRGTGGTEAFF	TGTGCCAGCATCCGGGGGACAGGGGGAACTGAAGCTTTCTTT
TRBJ1-1	-	-	13	TRBV7-6	CASRRQEDTEAFF	TGTGCCAGCAGGAGACAGGAGGACACTGAAGCTTTCTTT
TRBJ2-5	TRBD2	-	17	TRBV5-1	CASSGPGLGSLQETQYF	TGCGCCAGCAGCGGTCCGGGACTAGGCTCCCTTCAAGAGACCCAGTACTTC
TRBJ1-5	-	-	15	TRBV16	CASSRRGVANQPQHF	TGTGCCAGCAGCCGACGAGGCGTTGCCAATCAGCCCCAGCATTTT
TRBJ1-2	-	-	13	TRBV28	CASSLVGNYGYTF	TGTGCCAGCAGTTTGGTCGGTAACTATGGCTACACCTTC
TRBJ2-6	-	-	13	TRBV2	CASSDSGANVLTF	TGTGCCAGCAGTGACTCTGGGGCCAACGTCCTGACTTTC
TRBJ1-1	-	-	14	TRBV5-4	CASSLSGMNTEAFF	TGTGCCAGCAGCTTGAGCGGTATGAACACTGAAGCTTTCTTT
TRBJ1-6	-	-	18	TRBV28	CASSLRRGRVQQNSPLHF	TGTGCCAGCAGTTTAAGACGTGGACGGGTCCAGCAAAATTCACCCCTCCACTTT
TRBJ2-7	TRBD2	-	13	TRBV6-5	CASTKGLAYEQYF	TGTGCCAGCACCAAGGGACTAGCCTACGAGCAGTACTTC
TRBJ1-1	-	-	16	TRBV7-8	CASSLNPVAKGSEAFF	TGTGCCAGCAGCTTAAACCCCGTGGCTAAGGGTTCCGAAGCTTTCTTT
TRBJ2-2	-	-	15	TRBV5-1	CASSLAGANTGELFF	TGCGCCAGCAGCTTGGCCGGTGCGAACACCGGGGAGCTGTTTTTT
TRBJ1-3	-	-	14	TRBV30	CAWSQGLSGNTIYF	TGTGCCTGGAGTCAAGGTCTCTCTGGAAACACCATATATTTT
TRBJ2-1	-	few	14	TRBV5-1	CASSLARRDNEQFF	TGCGCCAGCAGCTTGGCCCGACGGGACAATGAGCAGTTCTTC
TRBJ1-2	-	-	14	TRBV28	CASSLSSRVYGYTF	TGTGCCAGCAGTTTGTCCTCCAGGGTCTATGGCTACACCTTC
TRBJ2-7	TRBD2	-	15	TRBV5-4	CASSPRTSGRREQYF	TGTGCCAGCAGCCCACGGACTAGCGGGAGGAGGGAGCAGTACTTC
TRBJ2-5	-	-	14	TRBV18	CASSPVGGGETQYF	TGTGCCAGCTCACCGGTTGGGGGAGGCGAGACCCAGTACTTC
TRBJ2-3	-	-	12	TRBV7-2	CASSFQFDTQYF	TGTGCCAGCAGCTTTCAGTTCGATACGCAGTATTTT
TRBJ1-2	-	once	13	TRBV10-1	CASSERTARGYTF	TGCGCCAGCAGTGAGCGGACAGCTCGTGGCTACACCTTC
TRBJ1-4	-	-	13	TRBV18	CASSPLWNEKLFF	TGTGCCAGCTCCCCCTTATGGAATGAAAAACTGTTTTTT
TRBJ2-3	-	-	12	TRBV10-3	CAIEGDTDTQYF	TGTGCCATCGAGGGCGACACAGATACGCAGTATTTT
TRBJ1-4	-	-	14	TRBV18	CASSPDAGGEKLFF	TGTGCCAGCTCACCTGACGCCGGGGGGGAAAAACTGTTTTTT
TRBJ1-3	-	-	18	TRBV28	CASSYGAGDDFFGNTIYF	TGTGCCAGCAGTTACGGGGCAGGGGATGATTTTTTCGGAAACACCATATATTTT
TRBJ1-1	-	few	14	TRBV6-1	CASSTLTGNTEAFF	TGTGCCAGCAGCACCCTTACAGGGAACACTGAAGCTTTCTTT
TRBJ2-3	TRBD2	-	18	TRBV7-3	CASSLPGLAGDVEDTQYF	TGTGCCAGCAGCTTACCCGGTCTAGCGGGAGACGTTGAAGATACGCAGTATTTT
TRBJ1-3	-	-	14	TRBV5-1	CASSGGSSGNTIYF	TGCGCCAGCAGCGGGGGTAGCTCTGGAAACACCATATATTTT
TRBJ2-2	-	-	16	TRBV5-1	CASSLARVGNTGELFF	TGCGCCAGCAGCTTGGCGAGGGTGGGGAACACCGGGGAGCTGTTTTTT
TRBJ2-3	TRBD2	-	17	TRBV5-1	CASSLMVAGGGTDTQYF	TGCGCCAGCAGCTTGATGGTAGCGGGAGGAGGCACAGATACGCAGTATTTT
TRBJ2-5	TRBD1	-	14	TRBV2	CASRRDRNEETQYF	TGTGCCAGCAGGAGGGACAGGAACGAAGAGACCCAGTACTTC